This TCR beta chain emerged from a study of siplizumab effects on memory and regulatory T cells (dated by TCRdb to the late 2010s). About the study as a whole: The effect of the anti-CD2 antibody siplizumab on alloreactive T-cell subsets was examined in allogeneic mixed lymphocyte reactions constructed from human PBMCs.

Comment on this clone: Its binding antigen is unknown. The input lacks base qualities; no much larger clone sits a single base away.

The paper as a whole reports these results and caveats: Because sequences below about 10^-5 frequency were poorly captured, only a minor fraction of alloreactive clones could be mapped to unstimulated subsets. The suppressive function of proliferating Tregs from siplizumab cultures was not functionally confirmed. In reactions with siplizumab, an average of about 69% of mappable alloreactive CD4+ clones were Treg-derived, compared with 25% to 30% in control reactions. The cumulative frequency of alloreactive sequences that could be traced back to unstimulated CD4+ memory T cells was significantly reduced by siplizumab. Compared with memory T cells, unstimulated naive T cells appeared more diverse, and naive cells seemed to make a substantial contribution to the alloresponse. For roughly 80-97% of proliferating CD4+ or CD8+ clones, no naive or memory phenotype could be assigned.

Library construction relied on the immunoSEQ multiplex PCR assay. Some 100,000 TCR templates per sample were assayed by the deep sequencing platform. Genomic DNA extracted from sorted T cells was the material used for TCRbeta CDR3 sequencing. Per the original workflow: The R programming language was used for clonal analysis of TCRbeta CDR3 data. Comparing unstimulated samples against CFSE-low samples taken after the reaction was how alloreactive CD4+ and CD8+ clones were defined. By matching sequences to the repertoires of sorted unstimulated Treg and non-Treg cells, each alloreactive CD4+ clone was assigned a regulatory or non-regulatory origin. As stored in TCRdb, this immuneACCESS dataset retains in-frame rearrangements with V and J assigned. A fraction of the clones does not appear; measured against another copy, unresolved V genes explain less than half of the discrepancy, and the remainder lacks a known reason. Clone size and the V and J calls come from that table; the DNA yielded D and trimming. Within this sample are some 62,000 clones, with 79% of them counted one time only. The ten largest clonotypes hold approximately 0.4% of the sample.

Unstimulated CD4+ memory cells were also sequenced in three donor pairs, together with CD4+ naive, CD8+ TEMRA, CD8+ naive and CD8+ effector memory subsets. Sorted unstimulated T cells and proliferating T cells recovered from mixed lymphocyte reactions were subjected to TCRbeta CDR3 sequencing. Fresh whole blood from roughly 10 HLA-typed healthy donors was used to isolate PBMCs. CDR1 and CDR2, looked up from the germline V gene (reference sequence), are SEHNR and FQNEAQ. From cysteine to phenylalanine, the CDR3 is 15 amino acids long. The retained sequence is limited to the CDR3, 45 bases, with the frame set at the first base. V is pared back by 1 base and J by 7 bases, with 16 bases lying between the germline termini.

The sequence joins TRBV7-9 to TRBJ1-2; the D region possibly corresponds to TRBD1 (5 bases align). The sample taken for sequencing was memory CD4+ T cells sorted from blood. Read against the paper, the sample's cell subset or site label means: unstimulated CD4+ memory T cells. This receptor was taken from a human donor in good health. The CDR3 protein: CASSLVILGTSGYTF. The nucleotide sequence is given as TGTGCCAGCAGCTTAGTAATATTGGGGACTAGTGGCTACACCTTC.